The rows below give T cell receptor beta chains drawn from one sample of a study of memory CD4+ T cells and cytomegalovirus serostatus. Method: immunoSEQ multiplex PCR; TCRdb's copy keeps in-frame clones and lacks some. The data hold tens of thousands of clones, with roughly 82% observed a single time. Sample: memory CD4+ T cells from blood. The receptor set was obtained from an adult in good health and CMV-seronegative. Both conserved end residues are part of each CDR3. The order of the fields is CDR3 length, clone size, J gene, V gene, D gene, CDR3 DNA, CDR3 protein. D genes are given only for firm matches. Only part of the rows carry a size: once, few, many, or a class if the clone is expanded.

13,NA,TRBJ2-3,TRBV6-1,NA,TGTGCCAGCAAACTCCGGGGACCAGATACGCAGTATTTT,CASKLRGPDTQYF
14,few,TRBJ1-4,TRBV5-1,NA,TGCGCCAGCAGCTGGACAGCAACTAATGAAAAACTGTTTTTT,CASSWTATNEKLFF
15,NA,TRBJ2-5,TRBV2,NA,TGTGCCAGCAGTGAACGGAAATTAGGCCGGGAGACCCAGTACTTC,CASSERKLGRETQYF
13,NA,TRBJ2-5,TRBV5-1,NA,TGCGCCAGCAGCCCGGGACCTCAAGAGACCCAGTACTTC,CASSPGPQETQYF
15,NA,TRBJ2-6,TRBV7-9,NA,TGTGCCAGCAGCCCGCAGGGTCGGGGGACCAACGTCCTGACTTTC,CASSPQGRGTNVLTF
14,NA,TRBJ2-1,TRBV5-1,TRBD1,TGCGCCAGCAGCTTCGGACAGGGGTACAATGAGCAGTTCTTC,CASSFGQGYNEQFF
14,NA,TRBJ1-6,TRBV6-4,TRBD1,TGTGCCAGCAGTGTATCAGGGGGTGATTCACCCCTCCACTTT,CASSVSGGDSPLHF
14,NA,TRBJ2-2,TRBV2,NA,TGTGCCAGCAGTGAGGGACTTTACACCGGGGAGCTGTTTTTT,CASSEGLYTGELFF
15,NA,TRBJ1-4,TRBV21-1,NA,TGTGCCAGCAGCAAAGGTGGAGGGGGTGAAGAAAAACTGTTTTTT,CASSKGGGGEEKLFF
17,NA,TRBJ1-6,TRBV9,NA,TGTGCCAGCAGCGTAGGGAGGCGGAGATCAGTTAATTCACCCCTCCACTTT,CASSVGRRRSVNSPLHF
13,NA,TRBJ1-1,TRBV30,NA,TGTGCCTGGATCCGGGACCATGACACTGAAGCTTTCTTT,CAWIRDHDTEAFF
15,once,TRBJ1-6,TRBV27,NA,TGTGCCAGCAGTTTATCCGGGGGGGTGGATTCACCCCTCCACTTT,CASSLSGGVDSPLHF
15,NA,TRBJ1-3,TRBV5-8,NA,TGTGCCAGCAGTCCTCTCGGGCAGTCTGGAAACACCATATATTTT,CASSPLGQSGNTIYF
18,few,TRBJ2-3,TRBV11-2,TRBD2,TGTGCCAGCACCACACCGAGACAGGCGGGGGGGAGCACAGATACGCAGTATTTT,CASTTPRQAGGSTDTQYF
14,few,TRBJ2-5,TRBV7-7,TRBD1,TGTGCTAGCAGCTTAGAGGGGACAGGAGAGACCCAGTACTTC,CASSLEGTGETQYF
15,NA,TRBJ2-1,TRBV2,NA,TGTGCCAGCACCATGGGGAGGGGGAGAGGAAATGAGCAGTTCTTC,CASTMGRGRGNEQFF
14,NA,TRBJ1-2,TRBV11-2,NA,TGTGCCAGCAGCACCCCACGGGATCACTATGGCTACACCTTC,CASSTPRDHYGYTF
14,once,TRBJ1-2,TRBV5-6,NA,TGTGCCAGCAGCTTGTTTCGGACAGCCTATGGCTACACCTTC,CASSLFRTAYGYTF
14,NA,TRBJ1-3,TRBV6-6,NA,TGTGCCAGCACCCCAGGGAGCTCTGGAAACACCATATATTTT,CASTPGSSGNTIYF
20,NA,TRBJ1-2,TRBV19,NA,TGTGCCAGTAGTCGAACGATGGACCCCACAGGAAGGGGACCTATAAGAGGCTACACCTTC,CASSRTMDPTGRGPIRGYTF
16,few,TRBJ2-7,TRBV4-1,TRBD1,TGCGCCAGCAGCCAAGAACGGACAGGGGGCAGATACGAGCAGTACTTC,CASSQERTGGRYEQYF
16,NA,TRBJ2-7,TRBV6-1,TRBD1,TGTGCCAGCAGTGAAGCAATCGGACAGGGGTTAGGCGAGCAGTACTTC,CASSEAIGQGLGEQYF
13,NA,TRBJ1-1,TRBV5-1,NA,TGCGCCAGCAGCTTTAGTTCGAACACTGAAGCTTTCTTT,CASSFSSNTEAFF
12,NA,TRBJ1-2,TRBV2,NA,TGTGCCAGCAGTGAACGGGACGGTGGCTACACCTTC,CASSERDGGYTF
14,NA,TRBJ1-3,TRBV19,NA,TGTGCCAGTAGTATGGGATTCCAGGGAAACACCATATATTTT,CASSMGFQGNTIYF
15,NA,TRBJ1-1,TRBV11-2,TRBD1,TGTGCCAGCAGCAAGCAGGGGACAGGGTTCACTGAAGCTTTCTTT,CASSKQGTGFTEAFF
15,NA,TRBJ2-3,TRBV19,TRBD2,TGTGCCAGTAGTATCCTAAGCGGGGGGGTCGATACGCAGTATTTT,CASSILSGGVDTQYF
17,NA,TRBJ2-1,TRBV19,TRBD2,TGTGCCAGTAGTACCCCGGAGCGGGGGGTCTCCTACAATGAGCAGTTCTTC,CASSTPERGVSYNEQFF
13,NA,TRBJ1-6,TRBV7-2,NA,TGTGCCAGCAGCTTTAGTCCTGGATCACCCCTCCACTTT,CASSFSPGSPLHF
14,NA,TRBJ2-7,TRBV19,NA,TGTGCCAGTAGTATCACCCAGGGGAGCTACGAGCAGTACTTC,CASSITQGSYEQYF
13,NA,TRBJ2-1,TRBV18,TRBD2,TGTGCCAGCTCACCAGTTGGGAGGGATGAGCAGTTCTTC,CASSPVGRDEQFF
14,NA,TRBJ2-3,TRBV6-1,TRBD1,TGTGCCAGCTCGGACAGGGGGTTGGTAGATACGCAGTATTTT,CASSDRGLVDTQYF
13,NA,TRBJ1-6,TRBV5-6,NA,TGTGCCAGCAGCTTAATCAAATTTTCACCCCTCCACTTT,CASSLIKFSPLHF
13,NA,TRBJ2-5,TRBV7-2,NA,TGTGCCAGCAGCTTCTTCGGGGAAGAGACCCAGTACTTC,CASSFFGEETQYF
16,once,TRBJ1-4,TRBV25-1,NA,TGTGCCAGCAGTCCCCGAGGGGATGCAACTAATGAAAAACTGTTTTTT,CASSPRGDATNEKLFF
15,NA,TRBJ2-1,TRBV9,TRBD1,TGTGCCAGCAGCCGACAGGGGGCCTTCGCCAATGAGCAGTTCTTC,CASSRQGAFANEQFF
17,NA,TRBJ2-1,TRBV5-1,NA,TGCGCCAGCAGCTTGGGACTAGTATATAGGGACCCTAGTGAGCAGTTCTTC,CASSLGLVYRDPSEQFF
15,NA,TRBJ1-4,TRBV6-6,NA,TGTGCCAGCAGTTACTCGGGGCAGGGGAATGAAAAACTGTTTTTT,CASSYSGQGNEKLFF